The 20 T cell receptor beta chains in this list originate from one sample, sequenced in a study of shared clonotypes between healthy human individuals. Terminally differentiated effector memory CD45RA+ cells were excluded from the naive CD8 cells, which were CD45RO-negative and positively selected for CCR7. Clones were sequenced by immunoSEQ multiplex PCR, and TCRdb holds only the in-frame ones, with some missing. This table holds about 2 million clones, over 85% found once. The sequencing input was naive CD8+ T cells sorted from blood. Every receptor here comes from a man younger than 30 in good health.

The chain joins TRBV19 to TRBJ2-7, with 7 bases lining up with TRBD2. The CDR3 covers 16 residues. Germline V gene data show CDR1 as LNHDA and CDR2 as SQIVND (reference sequence). Trimming took 6 bases from V and 1 from J; bases not matched to a gene: 12. CDR3 region: CASSVQPWGGSYEQYF. The CDR3 DNA reads as TGTGCCAGTAGCGTCCAACCCTGGGGGGGGTCCTACGAGCAGTACTTC. Variable domain in full (rest from reference TRBV19 and TRBJ2-7): DGGITQSPKYLFRKEGQNVTLSCEQNLNHDAMYWYRQDPGQGLRLIYYSQIVNDFQKGDIAEGYSVSREKKESFPLTVTSAQKNPTAFYLCASSVQPWGGSYEQYFGPGTRLTVT.

J is TRBJ2-1 and V is TRBV6-5; D unresolved. The V gene lost 3 bases and the J gene lost 4 bases, with 10 bases spanning the gap. The CDR3 spans 14 residues. Germline V gene lookup returns CDR1 MNHEY and CDR2 SVGAGI. This chain's CDR3 is CASSYDPAYNEQFF. The CDR3 DNA follows: TGTGCCAGCAGTTATGACCCCGCTTACAATGAGCAGTTCTTC.

The chain recombines TRBV6-6 with TRBJ2-1; the D is unclear. The germline CDR1 and CDR2 sequences are MNHNY and SVGAGI (reference sequence). Trimming cost V 0 bases and J 3 bases, with 6 bases left between them. CDR3 length: 14 amino acids. CDR3 loop: CASSYSMGYNEQFF. Here the CDR3 DNA reads TGTGCCAGCAGTTACTCGATGGGCTACAATGAGCAGTTCTTC.

The chain couples TRBV27 to TRBJ2-7; D might be TRBD2 (5 bases). Germline V gives CDR1 MNHEY, CDR2 SMNVEV (reference sequence). The germline V and J ends were trimmed by 4 bases and 3 bases, with 10 bases remaining between them. There are 13 residues in the CDR3. This CDR3 reads CASSWEGGYEQYF. CDR3 DNA sequence: TGTGCCAGCAGTTGGGAAGGAGGCTACGAGCAGTACTTC.

This clone has more than one count but fewer than ten. The V gene is TRBV21-1, the J gene TRBJ1-6; TRBD1 is the table's D call, not checked against the DNA. TRBV21-1 has pseudogene status. The CDR3 is 11 amino acids. CDR3 in amino acids: CASKGRSPLHF. The CDR3 DNA reads TGTGCCAGCAAGGGGCGTTCACCCCTCCACTTT.

The chain uses TRBV29-1 and TRBJ2-3; D unclear. V was trimmed by 4 bases and J by 4 bases, leaving 18 bases between them. The CDR3 loop spans 15 amino acids. Per germline, CDR1 SQVTM and CDR2 ANQGSEA. In nucleotides, the CDR3 is TGCAGCGTTGCCCCTACCGAGCCGGGCCCAGATACGCAGTATTTT. It is translated as CSVAPTEPGPDTQYF.

Worth noting for this clone: The sample holds other DNA sequences that translate to the same CDR3. The rearrangement uses TRBV29-1 and TRBJ1-2; maybe TRBD1 (5 bases). V lost 1 base to trimming and J lost 5 bases, with 8 bases between them. The CDR3 has 12 amino acids. From germline, CDR1 is SQVTM and CDR2 ANQGSEA. CDR3 coding DNA: TGCAGCGTTGAAGGGGGGATTTATGGCTACACCTTC. It translates to CSVEGGIYGYTF. Filled out from reference TRBV29-1 and TRBJ1-2, the complete variable domain reads SAVISQKPSRDICQRGTSLTIQCQVDSQVTMMFWYRQQPGQSLTLIATANQGSEATYESGFVIDKFPISRPNLTFSTLTVSNMSPEDSSIYLCSVEGGIYGYTFGSGTRLTVV.

This sequence joins TRBV27 and TRBJ2-3; 7 bases are a match to TRBD1. Germline V CDR1 and CDR2: MNHEY, SMNVEV (reference sequence). V trimming: 0 bases; J trimming: 1 base; junction bases outside the gene matches: 4. This CDR3 spans 16 amino acids. This CDR3 is CASSLSPGQGTDTQYF. DNA of the CDR3: TGTGCCAGCAGTTTATCCCCCGGACAGGGCACAGATACGCAGTATTTT.

Concerning this clone: The sample holds other DNA sequences that translate to the same CDR3. In DNA, the CDR3 is TGTGCCAGCAGCTTGACTAGTCAAGAGACCCAGTACTTC. Protein product: CASSLTSQETQYF. The chain is built from TRBV5-6 and TRBJ2-5; weak D call: TRBD2 (5 bases). This CDR3 comprises 13 residues. The V gene lost 1 base and the J gene lost 2 bases, with 6 bases spanning the gap. CDR1 is SGHDT and CDR2 is YYEEEE in the germline V gene. The whole variable domain, filled in from reference TRBV5-6 and TRBJ2-5, reads DAGVTQSPTHLIKTRGQQVTLRCSPKSGHDTVSWYQQALGQGPQFIFQYYEEEERQRGNFPDRFSGHQFPNYSSELNVNALLLGDSALYLCASSLTSQETQYFGPGTRLLVL.

This chain joins TRBV2 and TRBJ2-1, with 8 bases matching TRBD1. The ends lost 5 bases at V and 7 bases at J; junction bases unmatched: 7. This CDR3 comprises 14 residues. The germline V gene has CDR1 SNHLY and CDR2 FYNNEI. DNA of the CDR3: TGTGCCAGCAGTCGCGGACAGGGCGCAAATGAGCAGTTCTTC. Translating it yields CASSRGQGANEQFF.

Only a few counts were recorded for this clone. V is TRBV30 and J is TRBJ1-5; 8 bases match TRBD1. Germline assignment: CDR1 GTSNPN and CDR2 SVGIG (reference sequence). There are 15 residues in the CDR3. V lost 3 bases, J lost 2 bases, and 6 bases stayed unmatched. In DNA, the CDR3 is TGTGCCTGGAGCGCCTGGGGACAGGGCAATCAGCCCCAGCATTTT. Amino acid sequence: CAWSAWGQGNQPQHF. Complete variable domain (other parts from reference TRBV30 and TRBJ1-5): SQTIHQWPATLVQPVGSPLSLECTVEGTSNPNLYWYRQAAGRGLQLLFYSVGIGQISSEVPQNLSASRPQDRQFILSSKKLLLSDSGFYLCAWSAWGQGNQPQHFGDGTRLSIL.

The gene calls are TRBV5-4 and TRBJ2-1; 10 bases are shared with TRBD2. CDR3 length: 14 amino acids. With V trimmed by 4 bases and J by 5 bases, 3 bases remained unmatched. Germline values: CDR1 SGHNT, CDR2 YYREEE (reference sequence). The CDR3 sequence: CASSRLAGDNEQFF. The CDR3 DNA follows: TGTGCCAGCAGCAGGCTAGCGGGGGACAATGAGCAGTTCTTC.

In regard to this clone: Other DNA sequences in the sample encode the same CDR3. The chain combines TRBV27 with TRBJ2-7; D is ambiguous. The germline CDR1 and CDR2 sequences are MNHEY and SMNVEV (reference sequence). This CDR3 is 14 amino acids long. V was pared by 0 bases and J by 0 bases, with 6 bases between. CDR3: CASSLSSTSYEQYF. Here the CDR3 DNA reads TGTGCCAGCAGTTTATCGTCAACCTCCTACGAGCAGTACTTC.

This clone was detected once. V usage is TRBV10-3 and J usage is TRBJ2-5, with D possibly TRBD2 on 6 matching bases. The CDR3 extends over 16 amino acids. Germline V gives CDR1 ENHRY, CDR2 SYGVKD. V lost 2 bases and J lost 4, with 17 bases in between. CDR3: CAISEGPGGAGETQYF. The CDR3 bases are TGTGCCATCAGTGAGGGACCGGGCGGAGCGGGAGAGACCCAGTACTTC.

The genes are TRBV27 and TRBJ1-1, with D hard to call. V shed 2 bases and J shed 2 bases, with 9 bases lying between them. The CDR3 spans 14 residues. CDR1 and CDR2 (germline): MNHEY, SMNVEV (reference sequence). The CDR3 DNA is TGTGCCAGCAGTTTAACGGACGTTAACACTGAAGCTTTCTTT. The encoded protein is CASSLTDVNTEAFF.

The chain joins TRBV6-5 to TRBJ2-5; 7 nucleotides match TRBD1. V dropped 0 bases and J dropped 5; count of bases not matched to a gene: 9. CDR1 and CDR2 from the germline V gene are MNHEY and SVGAGI. The CDR3 sequence is 16 residues long. The CDR3 nucleotides are TGTGCCAGCAGTTACTCGAGGACAGGAAGCAGGGAGACCCAGTACTTC. It encodes CASSYSRTGSRETQYF.

The chain couples TRBV10-1 to TRBJ2-7, with TRBD1 matching 11 bases. V shed 6 bases and J 0 bases; nucleotides not matched to a gene: 1. This CDR3 contains 14 residues. From germline, CDR1 is WNHNN and CDR2 SYGVQD (reference sequence). The CDR3 sequence: CASSGTGGSYEQYF. The CDR3 bases are TGCGCCAGCAGCGGGACAGGGGGCTCCTACGAGCAGTACTTC.

The chain employs TRBV28 and TRBJ1-3; 7 bases are shared with TRBD1. Germline-derived CDR1 and CDR2 are MDHEN and SYDVKM. There are 18 residues in the CDR3. Trimming at V came to 2 bases and at J to 1 base, leaving 11 bases not matched to a gene. CDR3 nucleotide sequence: TGTGCCAGCAGTTTAAATGAAATCAGGGGGAAATCTGGAAACACCATATATTTT. The encoded protein is CASSLNEIRGKSGNTIYF.

The rearrangement uses TRBV4-1 and TRBJ2-7, with D possibly being TRBD1 or TRBD2 (6 bases each). This CDR3 region has 15 residues. CDR1 and CDR2 from the germline V gene are MGHRA and YSYEKL. V dropped 4 bases and J dropped 2 bases, with 15 bases sitting between them. For the CDR3, the DNA is TGCGCCAGCAGCCCCATAGGGGGGATTACCTACGAGCAGTACTTC. This sequence encodes CASSPIGGITYEQYF.

The count of this clone is one. The chain uses TRBV19 and TRBJ2-7; no clear D. Trimming pared 5 bases from V and 3 bases from J, leaving 17 bases between. Germline CDR1 LNHDA, CDR2 SQIVND (reference sequence). This CDR3 is built from 15 residues. CDR3 in DNA: TGTGCCAGTAGTGCGGCAGGCCATCCTTACTACGAGCAGTACTTC. Translation gives CASSAAGHPYYEQYF.